A single sample is the source of the 17 T cell receptor beta chains below, sequenced in a study of T cell repertoires in cytomegalovirus infection. The antigens of these receptors remain unknown. TCRdb independently ran MiXCR on the reads; one entry per CDR3 protein. The table lists approximately 220,000 distinct CDR3 sequences, 35% to 40% of them singletons. The sample consisted of CD8+ T cells from cultured PBMCs, taken from culture after CMV antigen stimulation. Receptors were obtained from a human donor in good health (CMV status not recorded). Some clones in this sample may be carry-over from other donors' samples.

This clonotype came up a few times. The chain joins TRBV6-6 to TRBJ1-5; 9 positions agree with TRBD1. From germline, CDR1 is MNHNY and CDR2 SVGAGI (reference sequence). The CDR3 length is 15 residues. Trimming at V came to 2 bases and at J to 2 bases, leaving 1 base not matched to a gene. CDR3 amino acids: CASSYRDRGNQPQHF. DNA for the CDR3: TGTGCCAGCAGTTACAGGGACAGGGGCAATCAGCCCCAGCATTTT.

CDR3 loop: CASSSLPGRTPGHTEAFF. CDR3 bases: TGTGCCAGCAGCTCCCTACCTGGTAGGACCCCCGGGCACACTGAAGCTTTCTTT. The chain links TRBV11-2 to TRBJ1-1; D unresolved. Looked up from germline, CDR1 is SGHAT and CDR2 is FQNNGV. Trimming pared 4 bases from V and 3 bases from J, leaving 24 bases between. The CDR3 contains 18 residues.

The V and J genes are TRBV28 and TRBJ2-5, with 11 bases matching TRBD2. The CDR3 length is 16 residues. V shed 5 bases and J 3 bases; nucleotides not matched to a gene: 8. The V gene's germline CDR1 is MDHEN and CDR2 SYDVKM. The CDR3 loop is CASSELAGGTKETQYF. The DNA for the CDR3 is TGTGCCAGCAGTGAGCTAGCGGGGGGCACCAAAGAGACCCAGTACTTC.

The V gene is TRBV27, the J gene TRBJ2-2; the D gene is possibly TRBD1 (5 bases). This CDR3 contains 15 residues. V dropped 0 bases and J dropped 7 bases, with 12 bases sitting between them. Germline values: CDR1 MNHEY, CDR2 SMNVEV (reference sequence). Written as DNA, the CDR3 is TGTGCCAGCAGTTTATCGCGCAGGGTAGGCGGGGAGCTGTTTTTT. Protein: CASSLSRRVGGELFF.

In this sample, this clonotype turned up a few times. The chain has TRBV7-2 and TRBJ2-3; D gene uncertain. With 6 bases removed from V and 4 bases from J, the gap between germline ends came to 20 bases. CDR1 and CDR2 (germline): SGHTA, FQGNSA. The CDR3 covers 16 residues. CDR3 bases: TGTGCCAGCAGACGGGCCGGGTTCGCGAGTGCAGATACGCAGTATTTT. Its protein is CASRRAGFASADTQYF.

Notes on this clonotype: A read error may account for a junction end that differs from germline. The rearrangement uses TRBV7-2 and TRBJ1-2; D gene uncertain. The CDR3 covers 16 residues. Germline V gives CDR1 SGHTA, CDR2 FQGNSA. DNA for the CDR3: TGTGCAAGCAGCCCCCTTACATCGGGGAAGGGCTATGGCTACACCTTC. Translated, it gives CASSPLTSGKGYGYTF.

The V and J genes are TRBV2 and TRBJ2-5, with 13 bases that match TRBD2. From germline, CDR1 is SNHLY and CDR2 FYNNEI. The CDR3 extends over 14 amino acids. The trim removed 6 bases at V and 3 bases at J, leaving 1 base unmatched. The CDR3 DNA reads TGTGCCAGCAGAGGACTAGCGGGAGAAGAGACCCAGTACTTC. Its translation is CASRGLAGEETQYF.

This chain joins TRBV19 and TRBJ1-5; D is unresolved. Trimming removed 9 bases at V and 7 bases at J, with 13 bases between. The CDR3 length is 12 residues. Germline values: CDR1 LNHDA, CDR2 SQIVND (reference sequence). The CDR3 reads CASAGREQPQHF. The CDR3 nucleotides are TGTGCCAGCGCAGGTCGAGAACAGCCCCAGCATTTT.

This clonotype was counted once. J is TRBJ2-3 and V is TRBV9; perhaps D is TRBD1 or TRBD2 (6 bases each). This CDR3 has 19 amino acids. The ends were cut back, 3 bases at V and 0 bases at J, with 23 bases in the middle. Germline V gene sequence: CDR1 SGDLS, CDR2 YYNGEE. DNA of the CDR3: TGTGCCAGCAGCGAACCAAACCGGGGGCTGCCCGCGAGCACAGATACGCAGTATTTT. Its translation: CASSEPNRGLPASTDTQYF.

The chain joins TRBV29-1 to TRBJ2-2; D is uncertain. V was trimmed by 3 bases and J by 6 bases, leaving 5 bases between them. Germline values: CDR1 SQVTM, CDR2 ANQGSEA. The CDR3 extends over 11 amino acids. CDR3 nucleotide sequence: TGCAGCGTTGAGGCTCCCGGGGAGCTGTTTTTT. It is translated as CSVEAPGELFF.

This clonotype has only a few counts. The chain uses TRBV7-8 and TRBJ2-3, with unresolved D. The V gene lost 10 bases and the J gene lost 1 base, with 15 bases spanning the gap. Germline V lookup: CDR1 SGHVS, CDR2 FQNEAQ. The CDR3 runs to 14 residues. CDR3 in amino acids: CATQTRHRTDTQYF. CDR3 DNA sequence: TGTGCCACCCAGACGAGACATCGCACAGATACGCAGTATTTT.

The rearrangement uses TRBV2 and TRBJ1-1; D is ambiguous. Germline V lookup: CDR1 SNHLY, CDR2 FYNNEI. V lost 2 bases and J lost 1, with 11 bases in between. This CDR3 region has 15 residues. The CDR3, as DNA: TGTGCCAGCAGTGAATATTTAGAGCCGAACACTGAAGCTTTCTTT. This sequence encodes CASSEYLEPNTEAFF.

The chain carries TRBV27 and TRBJ1-6; possible D gene TRBD1, 6 bases. This CDR3 contains 14 residues. Trimming removed 5 bases at V and 7 bases at J, with 12 bases between. The V gene's germline CDR1 is MNHEY and CDR2 SMNVEV (reference sequence). CDR3 in DNA: TGTGCCAGCAGTCCCGCTACAGGGAATTCACCCCTCCACTTT. Its translation: CASSPATGNSPLHF.

This clonotype was counted a single time. The V call is TRBV20-1, the J call TRBJ1-6, with a weak D call TRBD1 (5 bases). Trimming left V 0 bases short and J 0 bases short, with 18 bases between. Germline CDR1 DFQATT, CDR2 SNEGSKA (reference sequence). The length of the CDR3 is 19 residues. The CDR3 is CSARDGSQGPSSYNSPLHF. Written as DNA, the CDR3 is TGCAGTGCTAGAGATGGGAGCCAGGGACCCTCCTCCTATAATTCACCCCTCCACTTT.

The rearrangement links TRBV27 to TRBJ2-2, with TRBD2 matching 15 bases. This CDR3 is 17 amino acids long. Germline lookup yields CDR1 MNHEY and CDR2 SMNVEV (reference sequence). After removal of 8 bases from V and 3 bases from J, the junction contained 7 bases not matched to a gene. The DNA for the CDR3 is TGTGCCAGCCATGGACTAGCGGGAGGGCCGCACACCGGGGAGCTGTTTTTT. Translating it yields CASHGLAGGPHTGELFF.

V usage is TRBV7-4 and J usage is TRBJ2-5, with D perhaps TRBD1 (5 bases). From germline, CDR1 is SGHVT and CDR2 SQSDAQ. The CDR3 has 16 residues. V lost 1 base and J lost 1, with 13 bases in between. The CDR3 DNA is TGTGCCAGCAGCTTAGAGGGGTCAGGATTCCAAGAGACCCAGTACTTC. Translation: CASSLEGSGFQETQYF.

Only a few counts were recorded for this clonotype. The CDR3 nucleotides are TGTGCCAGCAGCCCCGAGGCTCCTATTGAGTACTACGAGCAGTACTTC. Protein: CASSPEAPIEYYEQYF. The chain couples TRBV5-4 to TRBJ2-7; D not resolved. Between the trimmed V and J ends, which lost 4 bases and 3 bases, there was a span of 20 bases. Per germline, CDR1 SGHNT and CDR2 YYREEE (reference sequence). The CDR3 contains 16 residues.